Presented here are 24 T cell receptor beta chains from one specimen sequenced in a study of blood T cell repertoires in COVID-19. Libraries were prepared by immunoSEQ multiplex PCR; TCRdb keeps only in-frame clonotypes and omits some of them. The table has about 97,000 clones, around 90% seen once; the top ten hold roughly 4.3%. The source material was peripheral blood. The receptors were gathered from a young man with acute or convalescent COVID-19.

The V call is TRBV12-5, the J call TRBJ1-1, with D hard to call. The germline V gene encodes CDR1 LGHNT and CDR2 FRNRAP. This CDR3 has 18 residues. Trimming cost V 2 bases and J 1 base, with 20 bases left between them. The CDR3 DNA sequence: TGTGCTAGTGGTTTGCTTACGTCGGATCTCGGCGGGAACACTGAAGCTTTCTTT. Translation gives CASGLLTSDLGGNTEAFF.

The J gene is TRBJ2-5, the V gene TRBV7-6, with D possibly TRBD1 on 7 matching bases. CDR1 is SGHVS, CDR2 FNYEAQ, per germline. The CDR3 has 16 residues. Trimming took 1 base from V and 1 from J, leaving 13 bases between them. CDR3 bases: TGTGCCAGCAGCTTAGGGAGGGGGCGAACCCAAGAGACCCAGTACTTC. It specifies CASSLGRGRTQETQYF.

This chain uses TRBV19 with TRBJ1-2; D gene uncertain. This CDR3 comprises 12 residues. V was cut by 10 bases and J by 3 bases, with 12 bases left in between. Germline V gives CDR1 LNHDA, CDR2 SQIVND (reference sequence). Here the CDR3 DNA reads TGTGCCACCCAGGAGGGCGACTATGGCTACACCTTC. It encodes CATQEGDYGYTF.

This sequence joins TRBV9 and TRBJ1-3, with 7 bases that match TRBD1. This CDR3 region has 15 residues. From germline, CDR1 is SGDLS and CDR2 YYNGEE. V gave up 0 bases and J gave up 2 bases; unmatched junction bases: 2. The CDR3 loop reads CASSVEGAPGNTIYF. In DNA, the CDR3 is TGTGCCAGCAGCGTAGAGGGGGCCCCTGGAAACACCATATATTTT.

This sequence joins TRBV19 and TRBJ2-7, with TRBD2 identical over 9 bases. The CDR3 extends over 14 amino acids. V was clipped by 6 bases and J by 5 bases; unmatched bases: 8. Germline lookup yields CDR1 LNHDA and CDR2 SQIVND (reference sequence). CDR3 DNA sequence: TGTGCCAGTAGACTTAGCGGGAGTTACAACGAGCAGTACTTC. Encoded protein: CASRLSGSYNEQYF.

J is TRBJ2-3 and V is TRBV5-4; 8 bases map to TRBD2. J lost 1 base, V lost 0 bases, and 7 bases had no gene match. Per germline, CDR1 SGHNT and CDR2 YYREEE (reference sequence). The CDR3 sequence is 17 residues long. The CDR3 region has the DNA TGTGCCAGCAGCTTGGCGCCGGGGGGGCGGGGCACAGATACGCAGTATTTT. This codes for CASSLAPGGRGTDTQYF.

The gene calls are TRBV6-4 and TRBJ1-5, with TRBD1 matching over 7 bases. The germline gives CDR1 MRHNA, CDR2 SNTAGT. V trimming: 5 bases; J trimming: 3 bases; junction bases outside the gene matches: 16. CDR3 size: 18 residues. The chain's CDR3 is CASSNGPLEGQINQPQHF. The CDR3 DNA reads TGTGCCAGCAGTAACGGCCCCTTAGAGGGACAGATCAATCAGCCCCAGCATTTT.

This clone has only one observation. The V call is TRBV27, the J call TRBJ1-2; D is perhaps TRBD1 (5 bases). V was cut by 10 bases and J by 3 bases, with 18 bases left in between. The CDR3 contains 14 residues. CDR1 is MNHEY and CDR2 is SMNVEV in the germline V gene (reference sequence). Written as DNA, the CDR3 is TGTGCCATCCCACAGATCAGGGAGGACTATGGCTACACCTTC. It encodes CAIPQIREDYGYTF.

This clone was observed once. The chain couples TRBV7-2 to TRBJ1-2, with D possibly TRBD1 on 6 matching bases. Germline-derived CDR1 and CDR2 are SGHTA and FQGNSA. The CDR3 is 16 amino acids. Trimming removed 6 bases from V and 0 bases from J, with 17 bases in between. The CDR3 loop is CASSSGGAQANYGYTF. CDR3 coding DNA: TGTGCCAGCAGTTCCGGGGGGGCTCAAGCTAACTATGGCTACACCTTC.

As concerns this clone: This sample also contains other DNA sequences that code for the same CDR3. This chain links TRBV7-9 with TRBJ1-2; a weak D match, TRBD1 (5 bases). This CDR3 has 13 amino acids. V was trimmed by 5 bases and J by 1 base, leaving 8 bases between them. Germline V gives CDR1 SEHNR, CDR2 FQNEAQ (reference sequence). The CDR3 nucleotides read TGTGCCAGCAGCCTCGACAGTAACTATGGCTACACCTTC. Protein sequence: CASSLDSNYGYTF.

This clone appeared once. Other DNA sequences in this sample translate to the same CDR3. V usage is TRBV2 and J usage is TRBJ1-1; 9 positions match TRBD1. Germline CDR1 is SNHLY and CDR2 is FYNNEI. CDR3 size: 14 residues. Unmatched junction bases numbered 5, after V lost 7 bases and J lost 2 bases. This CDR3 reads CASTPGQGNTEAFF. CDR3 nucleotides: TGTGCCAGCACCCCGGGACAGGGAAACACTGAAGCTTTCTTT.

This chain links TRBV12-3 or TRBV12-4 with TRBJ1-1; tentative D call: TRBD1 (6 bases). V was cut by 5 bases and J by 2 bases, with 9 bases left in between. The CDR3 length is 13 residues. CDR3 region: CASSTQGNTEAFF. The DNA of the CDR3 is TGTGCCAGCAGTACACAGGGAAACACTGAAGCTTTCTTT.

The rearrangement uses TRBV6-1 and TRBJ1-2; 10 nucleotides align to TRBD1. The germline V gene has CDR1 MNHNS and CDR2 SASEGT. Trimming cost V 3 bases and J 6 bases; bases outside gene matches: 7. The CDR3 consists of 15 residues. CDR3 sequence: CASSDHDRGRDGYTF. CDR3 nucleotide sequence: TGTGCCAGCAGTGACCACGACAGGGGGCGGGATGGCTACACCTTC.

The V call is TRBV7-9, the J call TRBJ1-2, with 8 nucleotides matching TRBD1. Germline trimming cut 1 base from V and 3 bases from J; bases unmatched to any gene: 7. There are 16 residues in the CDR3. CDR1 SEHNR and CDR2 FQNEAQ come from the germline V gene (reference sequence). The CDR3 region has the DNA TGTGCCAGCAGCTTAGGGTCAGGGGGCCGGGACTATGGCTACACCTTC. Amino acids: CASSLGSGGRDYGYTF.

The chain links TRBV10-3 to TRBJ1-2, with TRBD1 matching 8 bases. J was trimmed by 8 bases and V by 4 bases; bases with no gene match: 6. Germline V gene lookup returns CDR1 ENHRY and CDR2 SYGVKD. The CDR3 covers 13 residues. The CDR3 loop is CAISGGQATGYTF. CDR3 nucleotide sequence: TGTGCCATCAGTGGGGGACAGGCGACCGGCTACACCTTC.

The table lists this clone with a count of one. The J gene is TRBJ2-3, the V gene TRBV12-5; D perhaps matches TRBD1 (6 bases). CDR3 length: 13 residues. The germline V gene encodes CDR1 LGHNT and CDR2 FRNRAP. Trimming shortened V by 1 base and J by 5 bases, and 7 bases separated the two germline ends. CDR3: CASGLAGVDTQYF. CDR3 DNA sequence: TGTGCTAGTGGTTTGGCAGGGGTAGATACGCAGTATTTT.

The gene calls are TRBV30 and TRBJ1-1; D gene ambiguous. The CDR3 sequence is 13 residues long. Germline V gene lookup returns CDR1 GTSNPN and CDR2 SVGIG (reference sequence). V lost 0 bases and J 1 base, leaving 6 bases between the germline ends. The CDR3, as DNA: TGTGCCTGGAGTGTACACAAGAACACTGAAGCTTTCTTT. This codes for CAWSVHKNTEAFF.

This clone was seen only once. The chain links TRBV11-2 to TRBJ2-5, with D tentatively TRBD2 (6 bases). Trimming removed 5 bases from V and 1 base from J, with 8 bases in between. This CDR3 is 13 amino acids long. Germline V CDR1 and CDR2: SGHAT, FQNNGV. The CDR3 sequence is CASSRRAQETQYF. In nucleotides, the CDR3 is TGTGCCAGCAGCCGGAGGGCCCAAGAGACCCAGTACTTC.

This chain connects TRBV6-5 to TRBJ2-2; TRBD2 aligns across 9 bases. V gave up 7 bases and J gave up 4 bases; unmatched junction bases: 1. Germline CDR1 MNHEY, CDR2 SVGAGI. The CDR3 covers 13 residues. CDR3 DNA: TGTGCCAGCATGGGACTAGCCACCGGGGAGCTGTTTTTT. It codes for CASMGLATGELFF.

CDR3 nucleotide sequence: TGCAGCGTTGAGGGCAGGCCAACTAGCACAGATACGCAGTATTTT. Translating it yields CSVEGRPTSTDTQYF. The chain employs TRBV29-1 and TRBJ2-3; D uncertain. The V end was cut by 3 bases, the J end by 0 bases, with 13 bases between. Germline loops: CDR1 SQVTM, CDR2 ANQGSEA. The CDR3 runs 15 residues.

J is TRBJ1-5 and V is TRBV6-1; no firm D call. Germline values: CDR1 MNHNS, CDR2 SASEGT. Trimming left V 2 bases short and J 0 bases short, with 14 bases between. The CDR3 totals 17 residues. CDR3 nucleotides: TGTGCCAGCAGTGAACGGGTTCAGAGATATAGCAATCAGCCCCAGCATTTT. It yields the protein CASSERVQRYSNQPQHF.

V is TRBV9 and J is TRBJ2-3; no firm D call. There are 13 residues in the CDR3. Trimming removed 3 bases from V and 0 bases from J, with 5 bases in between. The germline V gene has CDR1 SGDLS and CDR2 YYNGEE. Here the CDR3 reads CASSASSTDTQYF. In DNA form, the CDR3 reads TGTGCCAGCAGCGCGTCGAGCACAGATACGCAGTATTTT.

V gene TRBV27 combines with J gene TRBJ1-2, with D unclear. The CDR3 is 14 amino acids. V gave up 10 bases and J gave up 2 bases, with 17 bases separating them. Germline V gene data show CDR1 as MNHEY and CDR2 as SMNVEV (reference sequence). This CDR3 reads CANRSLTLNYGYTF. CDR3 in DNA: TGTGCCAATCGGAGTCTAACCTTGAACTATGGCTACACCTTC.

V is TRBV14 and J is TRBJ1-1; D is perhaps TRBD1 (5 bases). CDR1 SGHDN and CDR2 FVKESK come from the germline V gene. The CDR3 extends over 15 amino acids. Between the trimmed V and J ends, which lost 6 bases and 3 bases, there was a span of 17 bases. The CDR3 spells CASRLTGGEDTEAFF. The CDR3 region has the DNA TGTGCCAGCAGACTAACAGGTGGAGAGGACACTGAAGCTTTCTTT.